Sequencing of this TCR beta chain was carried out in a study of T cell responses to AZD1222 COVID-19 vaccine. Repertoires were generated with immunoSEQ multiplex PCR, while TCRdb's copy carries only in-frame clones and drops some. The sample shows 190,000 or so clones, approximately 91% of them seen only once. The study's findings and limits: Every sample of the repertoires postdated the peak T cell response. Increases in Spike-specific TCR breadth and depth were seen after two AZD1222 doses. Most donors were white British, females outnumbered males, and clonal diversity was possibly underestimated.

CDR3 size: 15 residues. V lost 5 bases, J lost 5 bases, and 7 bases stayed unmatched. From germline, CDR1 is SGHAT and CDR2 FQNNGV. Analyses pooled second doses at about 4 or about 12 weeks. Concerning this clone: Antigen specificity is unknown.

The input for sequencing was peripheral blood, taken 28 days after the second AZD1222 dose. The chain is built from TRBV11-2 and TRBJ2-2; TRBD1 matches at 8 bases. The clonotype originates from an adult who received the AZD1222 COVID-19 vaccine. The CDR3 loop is CASSNAGGLTGELFF. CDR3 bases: TGTGCCAGCAGCAACGCAGGGGGCTTGACCGGGGAGCTGTTTTTT. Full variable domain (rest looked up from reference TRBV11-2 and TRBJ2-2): EAGVAQSPRYKIIEKRQSVAFWCNPISGHATLYWYQQILGQGPKLLIQFQNNGVVDDSQLPKDRFSAERLKGVDSTLKIQPAKLEDSAVYLCASSNAGGLTGELFFGEGSRLTVL.